This T cell receptor (beta chain) was identified in a study of OX40 agonist ivuxolimab in advanced cancers. V lost 0 bases, J lost 2 bases, and 2 bases stayed unmatched. In germline, CDR1 is SGHTA, CDR2 FQGTGA. The CDR3 has 15 residues. The study's findings and limits: A proportion of nonresponders additionally exhibited low normalized T-cell clonal expansion. By week 6 at 0.1 to 3.0 mg/kg, blood CD4+ and CD8+ T cells had expanded clonally.

Blood sampling took place at baseline, cycle 4 day 1, and cycle 7 day 1. Some clones are missing from TCRdb's copy, which holds only in-frame ones; the method was immunoSEQ multiplex PCR. The repertoire holds roughly 130,000 clones, with 93% as singletons. Points on this clone: The target antigen is unknown.

The genes are TRBV7-3 and TRBJ2-5, with 8 bases lining up with TRBD1. The clonotype originates from an adult with an advanced solid tumor such as melanoma, head and neck, liver or kidney cancer. The sample in question was CD4+ or CD8+ T cells sorted from blood, obtained in a trial of the OX40 agonist ivuxolimab. In DNA form, the CDR3 reads TGTGCCAGCAGCTTAACGGGGGACAGGCAAGAGACCCAGTACTTC. Its translation is CASSLTGDRQETQYF.